The 3 T cell receptor beta chains below come from one sample, sequenced in a study of esophageal squamous cell carcinoma under preoperative chemotherapy. This sample's time point: after preoperative PTX-NDP chemotherapy. In TCRdb, the PCR reads were re-called with MiXCR into one record per CDR3 protein. Of over 25,000 distinct CDR3 sequences in the sample, 52% are singletons; the top ten hold 20% to 25%. Sampling was done from a patient given preoperative chemotherapy. Source of these receptors: a human donor with esophageal squamous cell carcinoma. The donor label of this sample is uncertain.

Concerning this clonotype: One junction end disagrees with the germline gene, perhaps due to a read error. The gene calls are TRBV7-2 and TRBJ2-2; D tentatively fits TRBD1 or TRBD2 (5 bases each). The CDR3 covers 15 residues. Germline loops: CDR1 SGHTA, CDR2 FQGNSA. The CDR3 nucleotides read TGTGCCAGCAGACTACAGGTGTCGAGCACCGGGGAGCAGTTTTTT. Protein: CASRLQVSSTGEQFF.

Worth noting for this clonotype: The junction departs from the called germline gene at one end, perhaps through a read error. The chain recombines TRBV7-8 with TRBJ2-1, with D unresolved. The CDR3 contains 12 residues. CDR1 SGHVS and CDR2 FQNEAQ come from the germline V gene. This chain's CDR3 is CASSAKTDELFF. The CDR3 DNA reads as TGTGCCAGCAGCGCGAAAACCGATGAGCTGTTTTTC.

The chain employs TRBV7-8 and TRBJ2-3; 7 nucleotides line up with TRBD1. V dropped 11 bases and J dropped 10; count of bases not matched to a gene: 24. The V gene's germline CDR1 is SGHVS and CDR2 FQNEAQ. This CDR3 comprises 16 residues. CDR3 protein: CAGMRLRGANTGAQYF. CDR3 nucleotides: TGTGCCGGCATGCGCCTCCGGGGTGCGAACACAGGGGCGCAGTATTTT.